These 8 T cell receptor beta chains share one sample of origin, sequenced in a study of T cells in Graves' hyperthyroidism and ophthalmopathy. Amplification of TCR beta CDR3 regions was performed using RNA transcripts as template. The HTBI primer set drove a first-round RT-PCR of the TCR CDR3. TCRdb reprocessed the multiplex PCR reads with MiXCR, giving one entry per CDR3 protein. The data contain hundreds of thousands of distinct CDR3 sequences, around 17% of them singletons. The sequencing input was blood. These receptors were collected from a woman aged 18-29 years with Graves' hyperthyroidism.

This chain connects TRBV20-1 to TRBJ2-7; the match to TRBD1 covers 7 bases. Germline assignment: CDR1 DFQATT and CDR2 SNEGSKA (reference sequence). The CDR3 runs 14 residues. V shed 5 bases, J shed 0 bases, and the junction held 7 bases outside the gene matches. The CDR3 sequence: CSAYRDSPSYEQYF. DNA of the CDR3: TGCAGTGCTTACCGGGACAGTCCCTCCTACGAGCAGTACTTC.

Regarding this clonotype: With a much larger clone just one base away, this may be a read error. This rearrangement joins TRBV30 to TRBJ2-1; D call uncertain. The CDR3 covers 15 residues. Germline CDR1 and CDR2: GTSNPN and SVGIG (reference sequence). V lost 4 bases, J lost 6 bases, and 19 bases lay in between. CDR3 region: CAWTYGVGIGNEQFF. CDR3 coding DNA: TGTGCCTGGACGTATGGGGTGGGAATCGGCAATGAGCAGTTCTTC.

At least ten counts were recorded for this clonotype. The gene calls are TRBV6-1 and TRBJ2-2, with 8 bases lining up with TRBD2. Germline CDR1 is MNHNS and CDR2 is SASEGT. The V gene end was trimmed by 3 bases and the J gene end by 6 bases; junction bases not matched to a gene: 3. This CDR3 is 14 amino acids long. The CDR3: CASSETSEPGELFF. The CDR3 bases are TGTGCCAGCAGTGAGACTAGCGAGCCCGGGGAGCTGTTTTTT.

This clonotype was observed at least ten times. The rearrangement uses TRBV28 and TRBJ2-1; TRBD2 matches 10 bases. Per germline, CDR1 MDHEN and CDR2 SYDVKM. V shed 3 bases and J 7 bases; nucleotides not matched to a gene: 9. CDR3 size: 16 residues. This chain's CDR3 is CASSFPQGAGGNEQFF. The CDR3 DNA reads TGTGCCAGCAGTTTCCCCCAAGGAGCGGGAGGGAATGAGCAGTTCTTC. The full variable domain, completed using reference TRBV28 and TRBJ2-1, is DVKVTQSSRYLVKRTGEKVFLECVQDMDHENMFWYRQDPGLGLRLIYFSYDVKMKEKGDIPEGYSVSREKKERFSLILESASTNQTSMYLCASSFPQGAGGNEQFFGPGTRLTVL.

This clonotype was recorded many times. This chain uses TRBV7-9 with TRBJ1-4; D is uncertain. The CDR3 spans 16 residues. Deletions cut 2 bases from V and 0 bases from J, with 10 bases between. Germline assignment: CDR1 SEHNR and CDR2 FQNEAQ (reference sequence). This chain's CDR3 is CASSLRRTATNEKLFF. The CDR3, as DNA: TGTGCCAGCAGCTTAAGAAGGACCGCAACTAATGAAAAACTGTTTTTT. The variable domain in full, with the rest retrieved from reference TRBV7-9 and TRBJ1-4, is DTGVSQNPRHKITKRGQNVTFRCDPISEHNRLYWYRQTLGQGPEFLTYFQNEAQLEKSRLLSDRFSAERPKGSFSTLEIQRTEQGDSAMYLCASSLRRTATNEKLFFGSGTQLSVL.

This clonotype was observed at least ten times. The chain combines TRBV12-3 or TRBV12-4 with TRBJ2-1; D perhaps matches TRBD2 (5 bases). The CDR3 length is 13 residues. Trimming shortened V by 4 bases and J by 6 bases, and 10 bases separated the two germline ends. This CDR3 is CASSSGSGNEQFF. Written as DNA, the CDR3 is TGTGCCAGCAGTTCGGGGTCCGGCAATGAGCAGTTCTTC.

This clonotype was detected many times. V usage is TRBV12-3 or TRBV12-4 and J usage is TRBJ2-1; 10 nucleotides match TRBD2. Germline trimming cut 5 bases from V and 10 bases from J; bases unmatched to any gene: 11. The CDR3 loop spans 15 amino acids. CDR3 region: CASSLGTSVSWEQFF. The CDR3 nucleotides read TGTGCCAGCAGTCTAGGGACTAGCGTGTCTTGGGAGCAGTTCTTC.

This clonotype was counted only a few times. J is TRBJ1-1 and V is TRBV5-1; 8 positions agree with TRBD1. Germline trimming cut 0 bases from V and 1 base from J; bases unmatched to any gene: 8. CDR3 length: 17 residues. In germline, CDR1 is SGHRS, CDR2 YFSETQ. The CDR3 sequence: CASSLVGRGLPNTEAFF. In DNA, the CDR3 is TGCGCCAGCAGCTTGGTCGGCAGGGGGCTTCCGAACACTGAAGCTTTCTTT.